This TCR beta chain was recovered during a study of T-cell memory formation after mild COVID-19. This clonotype was picked up a small number of times. No antigen is known for it. With 0 bases removed from V and 8 bases from J, the gap between germline ends came to 10 bases. The germline V gene encodes CDR1 MNHEY and CDR2 SVGAGI. The CDR3 totals 13 residues. Study-wide results and limits: Among CD4+ contracting clones, most were CM and EM, and CD8+ ones EMRA.

Each CDR3 protein gets one entry after TCRdb re-called the 5' RACE reads with MiXCR. Found here are some 260,000 distinct CDR3 sequences, around 15% of them singletons; the top ten hold 3.5%. The rearrangement links TRBV6-5 to TRBJ1-1, with D possibly matching TRBD1 (6 bases). This TCR was recovered from a man between 18 and 35 years old who had mild COVID-19 (a few samples of this study predate the infection). Cell type and time point are not known. The sample was PBMCs or a T cell subset sorted from them (not recorded which). The CDR3 protein is CASSYSTGPEAFF. DNA of the CDR3: TGTGCCAGCAGTTACTCGACAGGACCCGAAGCTTTCTTT.